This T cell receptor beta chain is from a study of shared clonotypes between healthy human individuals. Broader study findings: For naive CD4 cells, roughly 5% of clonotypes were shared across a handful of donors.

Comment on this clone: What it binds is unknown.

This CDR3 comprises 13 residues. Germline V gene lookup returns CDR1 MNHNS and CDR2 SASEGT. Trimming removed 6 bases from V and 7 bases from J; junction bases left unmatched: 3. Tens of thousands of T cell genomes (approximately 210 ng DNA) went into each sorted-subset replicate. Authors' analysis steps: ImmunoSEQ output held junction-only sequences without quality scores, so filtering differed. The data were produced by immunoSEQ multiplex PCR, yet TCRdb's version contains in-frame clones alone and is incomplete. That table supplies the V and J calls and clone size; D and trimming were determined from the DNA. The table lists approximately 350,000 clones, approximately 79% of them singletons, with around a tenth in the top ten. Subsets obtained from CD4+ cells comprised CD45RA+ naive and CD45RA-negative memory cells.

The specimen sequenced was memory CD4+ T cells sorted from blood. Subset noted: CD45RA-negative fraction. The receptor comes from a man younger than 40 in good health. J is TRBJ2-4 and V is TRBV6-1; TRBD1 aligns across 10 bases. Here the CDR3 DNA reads TGTGCCAGCAGCGGACAGGGGGGGAACATTCAGTACTTC. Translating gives CASSGQGGNIQYF.